The clone carrying this T cell receptor (beta chain) was detected ten times or more. No antigen is known for it. The V gene end was trimmed by 5 bases and the J gene end by 10 bases; junction bases not matched to a gene: 13. The CDR3 length is 15 residues. The germline V gene encodes CDR1 SGHTA and CDR2 FQGTGA. Absence of ophthalmopathy progression within 18 months defined stable Graves' hyperthyroidism. Uncontrolled infection, other autoimmune disease, pregnancy and lactation each barred patients from inclusion. From approximately 9.5 ml of fresh peripheral blood, PBMCs were isolated. The entry originates in a study of T cells in Graves' hyperthyroidism and ophthalmopathy. Points from the study as a whole: A model of 13 V-J pairs discriminated ophthalmopathy from stable hyperthyroidism.

TCR beta CDR3 regions were amplified from RNA transcripts. The HTBI primer set served for first-round RT-PCR of the TCR CDR3. One entry per CDR3 protein results from TCRdb running MiXCR on the multiplex PCR reads. The sample carries 650,000 to 700,000 distinct CDR3 sequences, roughly 17% recorded once. The gene calls are TRBV7-3 and TRBJ2-1; TRBD2 agrees at 8 bases. Sequencing input: blood. This TCR derives from a man aged 50 to 59 with Graves' hyperthyroidism. The CDR3 spells CASSELAEPSSEQFF. Written as DNA, the CDR3 is TGTGCCAGCAGCGAACTAGCGGAGCCCTCCAGCGAGCAGTTCTTC.